This T cell receptor (beta chain) was identified in a study of T cell repertoires in cytomegalovirus infection. Study-level results: In two of eight donors, the top clonotype was HLA-C-restricted CMV-specific.

This clonotype was found a few times. Its antigen is currently unknown. Deletions cut 4 bases from V and 7 bases from J, with 19 bases between. Germline V gene lookup returns CDR1 SGHTA and CDR2 FQGNSA. There are 16 residues in the CDR3. MiXCR was run by TCRdb on the reads, yielding one entry per CDR3 protein. The repertoire holds approximately 180,000 distinct CDR3 sequences, approximately 20% seen once, with less than 3.5% in the top ten. This TCR derives from a human donor in good health (CMV status not recorded). Some clones in this sample may be carry-over from other donors' samples. The chain uses TRBV7-2 and TRBJ2-2; D may correspond to TRBD1 or TRBD2 (5 bases each). Material: PBMCs. The CDR3 sequence: CASSWRFDSRGGELFF. CDR3 nucleotide sequence: TGTGCCAGCAGCTGGCGCTTTGACAGCCGGGGCGGGGAGCTGTTTTTT.